The 6 T cell receptor beta chains below all came from one sample that was sequenced in a study of T cells in Graves' hyperthyroidism and ophthalmopathy. Amplification of TCR beta CDR3 regions used RNA as the template. An initial round of RT-PCR targeting the TCR CDR3 relied on the HTBI primer set. Via MiXCR, TCRdb re-called the multiplex PCR reads, giving one row per CDR3 protein. The table records 250,000 to 300,000 distinct CDR3 sequences, about 13% of them present only once. Sequences were obtained from blood. Receptor source: a middle-aged woman with Graves' hyperthyroidism.

At least ten counts were recorded for this clonotype. DNA for the CDR3: TGTGCCAGCAGTCCCGGGACGGTCCAGCCCCAGCATTTT. It specifies CASSPGTVQPQHF. J is TRBJ1-5 and V is TRBV6-1; TRBD1 might be the D (5 bases). The germline CDR1 and CDR2 sequences are MNHNS and SASEGT. With 5 bases removed from V and 7 bases from J, the gap between germline ends came to 12 bases. This CDR3 spans 13 amino acids.

The table lists this clonotype with many counts. The gene calls are TRBV28 and TRBJ2-3, with D possibly TRBD2 on 6 matching bases. From germline, CDR1 is MDHEN and CDR2 SYDVKM. V dropped 3 bases and J dropped 1 base, with 14 bases sitting between them. The length of the CDR3 is 16 residues. The CDR3 nucleotides are TGTGCCAGCAGTTTCCCCCTGGAGGGCCGCACAGATACGCAGTATTTT. It encodes CASSFPLEGRTDTQYF. Supplemented by reference TRBV28 and TRBJ2-3, the full variable domain reads DVKVTQSSRYLVKRTGEKVFLECVQDMDHENMFWYRQDPGLGLRLIYFSYDVKMKEKGDIPEGYSVSREKKERFSLILESASTNQTSMYLCASSFPLEGRTDTQYFGPGTRLTVL.

This clonotype was seen many times. The genes are TRBV11-1 and TRBJ2-7; 9 bases map to TRBD2. Germline CDR1 is SGHAT and CDR2 is FQDESV (reference sequence). V trimming: 5 bases; J trimming: 4 bases; junction bases outside the gene matches: 6. CDR3 length: 14 amino acids. The CDR3 loop reads CASSTSGYSYEQYF. CDR3 nucleotides: TGTGCCAGCAGCACTAGCGGGTACTCATACGAGCAGTACTTC. The entire variable domain, with the rest obtained from reference TRBV11-1 and TRBJ2-7, is as follows: EAEVAQSPRYKITEKSQAVAFWCDPISGHATLYWYRQILGQGPELLVQFQDESVVDDSQLPKDRFSAERLKGVDSTLKIQPAELGDSAMYLCASSTSGYSYEQYFGPGTRLTVT.

This clonotype was found many times. V is TRBV7-8 and J is TRBJ2-1; 14 positions agree with TRBD2. J gave up 9 bases and V 1 base, and 5 bases lay outside the gene matches. Germline CDR1 and CDR2: SGHVS and FQNEAQ. The CDR3 contains 16 residues. The CDR3 region has the DNA TGTGCCAGCAGCTTAGGGGGGACTAGCGGGAGATTTGAGCAGTTCTTC. Translating gives CASSLGGTSGRFEQFF.

V and J are TRBV2 and TRBJ2-3, with D perhaps TRBD2 (6 bases). CDR3 length: 15 residues. Germline V lookup: CDR1 SNHLY, CDR2 FYNNEI. The ends were cut back, 4 bases at V and 2 bases at J, with 13 bases in the middle. The CDR3 sequence is CASSGGVSFTDTQYF. The CDR3 region has the DNA TGTGCCAGCAGTGGGGGGGTATCCTTCACAGATACGCAGTATTTT.

This clonotype was found many times. This chain uses TRBV7-9 with TRBJ2-1, with 7 bases lining up with TRBD2. With 5 bases clipped from V and 7 bases from J, the junction kept 14 bases outside the gene matches. Germline CDR1 SEHNR, CDR2 FQNEAQ (reference sequence). The CDR3 contains 16 residues. In DNA form, the CDR3 reads TGTGCCAGCAGCCTACTTCTGGCGGGACTAAATAATGAGCAGTTCTTC. It encodes CASSLLLAGLNNEQFF.